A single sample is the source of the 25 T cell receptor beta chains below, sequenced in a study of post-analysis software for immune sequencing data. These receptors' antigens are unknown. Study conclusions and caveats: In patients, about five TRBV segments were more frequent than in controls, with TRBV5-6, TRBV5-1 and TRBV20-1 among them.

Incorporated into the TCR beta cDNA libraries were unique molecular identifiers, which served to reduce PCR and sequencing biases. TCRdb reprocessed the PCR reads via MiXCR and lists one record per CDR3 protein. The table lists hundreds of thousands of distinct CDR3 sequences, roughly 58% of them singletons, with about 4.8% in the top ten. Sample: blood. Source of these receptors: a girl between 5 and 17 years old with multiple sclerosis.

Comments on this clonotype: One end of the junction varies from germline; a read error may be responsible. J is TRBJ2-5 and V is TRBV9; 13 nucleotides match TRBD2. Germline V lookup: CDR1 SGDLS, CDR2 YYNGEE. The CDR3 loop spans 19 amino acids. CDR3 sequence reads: CASSQGGLAGREAQETQNF. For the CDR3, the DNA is TGTGCCAGCAGCCAGGGGGGACTAGCGGGGAGGGAGGCCCAAGAGACCCAGAACTTC. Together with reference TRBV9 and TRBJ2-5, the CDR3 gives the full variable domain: DSGVTQTPKHLITATGQRVTLRCSPRSGDLSVYWYQQSLDQGLQFLIQYYNGEERAKGNILERFSAQQFPDLHSELNLSSLELGDSALYFCASSQGGLAGREAQETQNFGPGTRLLVL.

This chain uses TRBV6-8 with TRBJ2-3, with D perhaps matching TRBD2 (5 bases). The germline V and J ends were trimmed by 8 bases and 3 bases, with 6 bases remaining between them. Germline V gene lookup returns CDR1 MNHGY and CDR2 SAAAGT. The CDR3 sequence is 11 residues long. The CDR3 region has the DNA TGTGCCAGCGGGGAGACAGATACGCAGTATTTT. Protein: CASGETDTQYF.

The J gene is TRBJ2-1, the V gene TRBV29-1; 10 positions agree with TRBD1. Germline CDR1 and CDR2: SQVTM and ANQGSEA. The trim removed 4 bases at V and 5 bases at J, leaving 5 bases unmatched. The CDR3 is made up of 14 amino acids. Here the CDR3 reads CSVAVTGGHNEQFF. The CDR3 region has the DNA TGCAGCGTTGCGGTGACAGGGGGCCACAATGAGCAGTTCTTC.

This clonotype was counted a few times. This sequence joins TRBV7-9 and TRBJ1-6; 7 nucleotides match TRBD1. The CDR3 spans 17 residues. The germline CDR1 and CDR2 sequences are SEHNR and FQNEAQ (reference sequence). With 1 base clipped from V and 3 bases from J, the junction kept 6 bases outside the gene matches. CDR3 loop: CASSLGPDRVYNSPLHF. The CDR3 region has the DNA TGTGCCAGCAGCTTAGGACCCGACAGGGTCTATAATTCACCCCTCCACTTT.

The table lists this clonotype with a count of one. The CDR3 loop is CASRRGGYMTDTQYF. The DNA of the CDR3 is TGTGCCAGCAGACGGGGCGGATATATGACAGATACGCAGTATTTT. The chain links TRBV6-2 or TRBV6-3 to TRBJ2-3, with D perhaps TRBD1 or TRBD2 (5 bases each). V was trimmed by 6 bases and J by 3 bases, leaving 16 bases between them. This CDR3 has 15 amino acids. CDR1 and CDR2 from the germline V gene are MNHEY and SVGEGT.

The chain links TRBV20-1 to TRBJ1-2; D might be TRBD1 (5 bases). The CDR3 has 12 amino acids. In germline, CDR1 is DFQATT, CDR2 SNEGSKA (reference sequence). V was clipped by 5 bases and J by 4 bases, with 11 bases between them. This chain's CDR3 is CSAHPGTYGYTF. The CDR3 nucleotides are TGCAGTGCTCATCCCGGGACCTATGGCTACACCTTC.

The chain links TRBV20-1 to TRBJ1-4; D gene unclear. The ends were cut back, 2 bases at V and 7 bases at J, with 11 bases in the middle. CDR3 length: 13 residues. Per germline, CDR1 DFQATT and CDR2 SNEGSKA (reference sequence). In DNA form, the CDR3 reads TGCAGTGCTAGACCCTCGGCCGCTGAAAAACTGTTTTTT. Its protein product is CSARPSAAEKLFF.

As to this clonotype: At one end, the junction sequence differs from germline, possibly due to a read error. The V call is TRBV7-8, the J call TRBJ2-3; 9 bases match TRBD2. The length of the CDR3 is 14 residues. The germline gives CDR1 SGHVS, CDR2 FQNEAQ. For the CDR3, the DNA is TGTACCAGCAGCTTAGCGCTAGCGGGGCACCTGCAGTATTTT. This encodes CTSSLALAGHLQYF.

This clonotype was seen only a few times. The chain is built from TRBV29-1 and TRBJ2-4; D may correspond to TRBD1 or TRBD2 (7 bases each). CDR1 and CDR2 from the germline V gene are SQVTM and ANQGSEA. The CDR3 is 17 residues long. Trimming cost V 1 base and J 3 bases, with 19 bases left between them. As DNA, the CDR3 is TGCAGCGTTGAAGCAAGGGGAGGGGGCTTCGTCAAAAACATTCAGTACTTC. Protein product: CSVEARGGGFVKNIQYF.

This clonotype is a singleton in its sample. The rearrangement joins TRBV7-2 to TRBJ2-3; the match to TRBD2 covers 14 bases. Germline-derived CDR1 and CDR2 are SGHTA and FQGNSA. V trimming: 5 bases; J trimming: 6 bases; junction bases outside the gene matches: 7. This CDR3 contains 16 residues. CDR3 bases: TGTGCCAGCAGCCATGGGACTAGCGGGGGTGCGGATACGCAGTATTTT. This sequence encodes CASSHGTSGGADTQYF. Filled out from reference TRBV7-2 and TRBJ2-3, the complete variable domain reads GAGVSQSPSNKVTEKGKDVELRCDPISGHTALYWYRQSLGQGLEFLIYFQGNSAPDKSGLPSDRFSAERTGGSVSTLTIQRTQQEDSAVYLCASSHGTSGGADTQYFGPGTRLTVL.

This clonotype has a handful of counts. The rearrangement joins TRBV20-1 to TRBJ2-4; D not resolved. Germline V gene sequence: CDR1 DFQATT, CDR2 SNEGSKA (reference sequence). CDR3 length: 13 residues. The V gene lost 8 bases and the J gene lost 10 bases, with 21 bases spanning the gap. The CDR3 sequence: CSPVLRDRAIQYF. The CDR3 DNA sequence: TGCAGTCCGGTATTAAGGGATCGAGCTATTCAGTACTTC.

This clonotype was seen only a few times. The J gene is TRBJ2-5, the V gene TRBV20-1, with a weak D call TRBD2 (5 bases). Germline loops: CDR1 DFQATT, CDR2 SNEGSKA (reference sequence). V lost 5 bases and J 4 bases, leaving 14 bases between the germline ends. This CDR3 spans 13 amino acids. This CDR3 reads CSARAEVLETQYF. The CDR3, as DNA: TGCAGTGCTCGAGCGGAGGTGTTAGAGACCCAGTACTTC.

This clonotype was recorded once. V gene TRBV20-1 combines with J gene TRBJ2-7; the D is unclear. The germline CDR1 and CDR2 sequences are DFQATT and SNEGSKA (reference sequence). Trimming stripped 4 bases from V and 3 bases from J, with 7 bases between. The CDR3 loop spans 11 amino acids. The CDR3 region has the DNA TGCAGTGCTATTAATAACTACGAGCAGTACTTC. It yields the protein CSAINNYEQYF.

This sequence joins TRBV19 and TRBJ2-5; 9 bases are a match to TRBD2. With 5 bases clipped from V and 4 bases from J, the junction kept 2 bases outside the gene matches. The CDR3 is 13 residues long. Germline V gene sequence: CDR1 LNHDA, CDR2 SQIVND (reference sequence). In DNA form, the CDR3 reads TGTGCCAGTAGTGATAGCGGGAGAGAGACCCAGTACTTC. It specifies CASSDSGRETQYF.

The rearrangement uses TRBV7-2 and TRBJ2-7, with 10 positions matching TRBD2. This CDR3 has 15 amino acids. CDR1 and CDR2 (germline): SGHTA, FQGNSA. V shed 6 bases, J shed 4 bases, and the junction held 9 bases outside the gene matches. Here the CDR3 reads CASSLRGAGGYEQYF. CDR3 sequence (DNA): TGTGCCAGCAGTTTGAGGGGAGCGGGAGGGTACGAGCAGTACTTC.

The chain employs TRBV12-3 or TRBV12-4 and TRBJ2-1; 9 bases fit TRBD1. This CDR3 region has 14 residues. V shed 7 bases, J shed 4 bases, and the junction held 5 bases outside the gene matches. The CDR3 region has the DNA TGTGCCAGCACCCCGGGACAGGGTTACAATGAGCAGTTCTTC. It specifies CASTPGQGYNEQFF.

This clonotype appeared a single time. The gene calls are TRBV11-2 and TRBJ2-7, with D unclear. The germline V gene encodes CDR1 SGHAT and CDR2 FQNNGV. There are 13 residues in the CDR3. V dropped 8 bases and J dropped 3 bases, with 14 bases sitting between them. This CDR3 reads CASCLETNYEQYF. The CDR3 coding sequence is TGTGCCAGCTGCCTCGAAACCAACTACGAGCAGTACTTC.

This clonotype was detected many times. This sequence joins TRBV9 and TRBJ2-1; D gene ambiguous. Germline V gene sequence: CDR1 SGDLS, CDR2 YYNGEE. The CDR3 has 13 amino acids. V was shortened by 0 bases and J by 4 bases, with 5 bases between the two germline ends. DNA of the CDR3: TGTGCCAGCAGCGTAGGTCAATACAATGAGCAGTTCTTC. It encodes CASSVGQYNEQFF.

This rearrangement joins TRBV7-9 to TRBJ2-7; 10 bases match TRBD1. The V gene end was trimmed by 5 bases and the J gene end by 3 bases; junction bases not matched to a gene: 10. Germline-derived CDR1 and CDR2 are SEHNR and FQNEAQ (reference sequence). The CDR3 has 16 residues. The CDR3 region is CASSPHRQGARYEQYF. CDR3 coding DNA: TGTGCCAGCAGCCCACATCGACAGGGGGCGCGCTACGAGCAGTACTTC.

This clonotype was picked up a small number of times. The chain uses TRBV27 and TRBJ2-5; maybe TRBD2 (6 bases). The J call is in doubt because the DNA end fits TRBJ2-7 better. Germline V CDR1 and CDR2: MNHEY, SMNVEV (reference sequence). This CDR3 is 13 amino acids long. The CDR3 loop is CASSLWRDYEQYF. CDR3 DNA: TGTGCCAGCAGTTTATGGCGGGACTACGAGCAGTACTTC.

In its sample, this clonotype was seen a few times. The CDR3 nucleotides are TGCGCCAGCAGACCCCGGGGACAGTCGAACACCGGGGAGCTGTTTTTT. The encoded protein is CASRPRGQSNTGELFF. The chain links TRBV4-1 to TRBJ2-2; 7 bases are a match to TRBD1. Losses at the gene ends were 6 bases for V and 0 bases for J; bases not matched to a gene: 7. Germline CDR1 is MGHRA and CDR2 is YSYEKL. This CDR3 has 16 amino acids.

CDR3 amino acids: CASSGPPSEVYNEQFF. CDR3 DNA sequence: TGTGCCAGCAGTGGACCCCCCTCTGAGGTGTACAATGAGCAGTTCTTC. This chain connects TRBV25-1 to TRBJ2-1, with no clear D. V lost 4 bases and J 4 bases, leaving 17 bases between the germline ends. The CDR3 has 16 amino acids. The V gene's germline CDR1 is MGHDK and CDR2 SYGVNS. Filled out from reference TRBV25-1 and TRBJ2-1, the complete variable domain reads EADIYQTPRYLVIGTGKKITLECSQTMGHDKMYWYQQDPGMELHLIHYSYGVNSTEKGDLSSESTVSRIRTEHFPLTLESARPSHTSQYLCASSGPPSEVYNEQFFGPGTRLTVL.

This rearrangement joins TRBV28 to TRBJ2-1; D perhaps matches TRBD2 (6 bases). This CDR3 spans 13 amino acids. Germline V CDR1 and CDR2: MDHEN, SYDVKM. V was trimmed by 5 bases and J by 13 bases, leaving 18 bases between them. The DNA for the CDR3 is TGTGCCAGCAGTACTCCCCGGGAGTCTCACCAGTTCTTC. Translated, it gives CASSTPRESHQFF.

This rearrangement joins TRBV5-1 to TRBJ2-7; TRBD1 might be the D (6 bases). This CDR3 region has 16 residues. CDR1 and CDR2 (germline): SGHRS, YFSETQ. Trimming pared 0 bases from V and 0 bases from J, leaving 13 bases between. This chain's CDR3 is CASSLDTGISSYEQYF. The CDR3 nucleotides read TGCGCCAGCAGCTTGGATACAGGGATTTCCTCCTACGAGCAGTACTTC.

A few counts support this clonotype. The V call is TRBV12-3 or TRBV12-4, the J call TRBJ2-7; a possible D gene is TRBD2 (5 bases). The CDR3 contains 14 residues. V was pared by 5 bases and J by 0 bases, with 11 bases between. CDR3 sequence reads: CASSPTRVSYEQYF. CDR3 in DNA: TGTGCCAGCAGTCCAACTAGGGTCTCCTACGAGCAGTACTTC.